Ten or more counts support the clone carrying this T cell receptor beta chain. The antigen remains unidentified. The sample originates from a study of breast tumors, draining lymph nodes, adjacent tissues. Study results and limitations: Tumor repertoires ranked between lymph nodes and nontumor tissue in diversity, with V and J gene preferences.

The trim removed 7 bases at V and 1 base at J, leaving 13 bases unmatched. The CDR3 covers 18 residues. Breast cancer patients provided tissue from their axillary draining lymph nodes. TCRdb redid the calling of the multiplex PCR reads with MiXCR, one entry per CDR3 protein. The repertoire holds fewer than 250,000 distinct CDR3 sequences, with roughly 32% as singletons. The material sequenced was axillary lymph node tissue. The TCR was taken from a female donor with breast cancer. Some clones in this sample may be carry-over from other donors' samples. The chain has TRBV12-3 or TRBV12-4 and TRBJ2-2, with TRBD2 identical over 9 bases. CDR3 nucleotides: TGTGCCAGCACCCTATTGGGGCGGGAGGGCCAGAACACCGGGGAGCTGTTTTTT. Its translation: CASTLLGREGQNTGELFF.